The 26 T cell receptor beta chains listed next were all sequenced from one sample in a study of T cell repertoires in cytomegalovirus infection. TCRdb re-analysed the reads in MiXCR, keeping a single row per CDR3 protein. The data contain about 270,000 distinct CDR3 sequences, 20% to 25% of them singletons. These receptors are not linked to any known antigen. The sample here was cultured PBMCs, taken from culture after CMV antigen stimulation. The receptors derive from a human donor in good health (CMV status not recorded). Some clones in this sample may be carry-over from other donors' samples.

The rearrangement joins TRBV7-2 to TRBJ2-7; D perhaps matches TRBD2 (6 bases). The CDR3 spans 15 residues. Germline CDR1 is SGHTA and CDR2 is FQGNSA. V was clipped by 1 base and J by 7 bases, with 17 bases between them. The CDR3 loop is CASSLVALRAGEQYF. In nucleotides, the CDR3 is TGTGCCAGCAGCTTAGTAGCTCTCAGGGCGGGGGAGCAGTACTTC.

The chain recombines TRBV30 with TRBJ1-2, with D tentatively TRBD1 (6 bases). V was trimmed by 6 bases and J by 4 bases, leaving 15 bases between them. The CDR3 has 13 residues. The germline gives CDR1 GTSNPN, CDR2 SVGIG (reference sequence). The CDR3 spells CACTGLYGYGYTF. The CDR3 nucleotides are TGTGCCTGTACAGGGTTGTACGGCTATGGCTACACCTTC.

This clonotype has a handful of counts. The chain has TRBV9 and TRBJ1-2; D gene ambiguous. V was shortened by 3 bases and J by 8 bases, with 20 bases between the two germline ends. This CDR3 is 15 amino acids long. Germline V gene sequence: CDR1 SGDLS, CDR2 YYNGEE. The CDR3 DNA sequence: TGTGCCAGCAGCGGCCATAGTCGGGGTTCGCGCGGCTACACCTTC. It encodes CASSGHSRGSRGYTF.

J is TRBJ2-5 and V is TRBV20-1; 7 nucleotides line up with TRBD2. From germline, CDR1 is DFQATT and CDR2 SNEGSKA (reference sequence). V shed 0 bases, J shed 5 bases, and the junction held 3 bases outside the gene matches. The CDR3 is 13 residues long. DNA for the CDR3: TGCAGTGCTAGAGAACCCGGGGGGGAGACCCAGTACTTC. Protein sequence: CSAREPGGETQYF.

This clonotype was picked up a small number of times. The chain links TRBV5-1 to TRBJ2-7; 13 nucleotides match TRBD2. This CDR3 contains 15 residues. With 4 bases clipped from V and 3 bases from J, the junction kept 4 bases outside the gene matches. Looked up from germline, CDR1 is SGHRS and CDR2 is YFSETQ. CDR3 amino acids: CASSAGLAGHYEQYV. In nucleotides, the CDR3 is TGCGCCAGCAGCGCGGGACTAGCGGGGCACTACGAGCAGTACGTC.

CDR3 sequence (DNA): TGTGCCAGCAGTTTACAATGGCAGGGAGATGGCTACACCTTC. Amino acid sequence: CASSLQWQGDGYTF. The gene calls are TRBV12-3 or TRBV12-4 and TRBJ1-2, with D possibly being TRBD1 (5 bases). The V end was cut by 2 bases, the J end by 6 bases, with 13 bases between. This CDR3 is 14 amino acids long.

The table lists this clonotype with a count of one. Mismatch with germline at one junction end may stem from a read error. This rearrangement joins TRBV4-1 to TRBJ2-3, with D hard to call. The CDR3 contains 18 residues. CDR1 and CDR2 from the germline V gene are MGHRA and YSYEKL. Here the CDR3 DNA reads TGCGCCAGCAGCCAAGACCACCTTAACGGCCAGTACACAGATTCGCAGTATTTT. Translation: CASSQDHLNGQYTDSQYF.

This chain connects TRBV6-2 or TRBV6-3 to TRBJ2-7; no reliable D call. V was cut by 0 bases and J by 4 bases, with 7 bases left in between. Looked up from germline, CDR1 is MNHEY and CDR2 is SVGEGT. This CDR3 is 13 amino acids long. Here the CDR3 DNA reads TGTGCCAGCAGTTACTCGGGGTATTACGAGCAGTACGTC. Residues: CASSYSGYYEQYV.

This clonotype was seen many times. J is TRBJ2-1 and V is TRBV7-3; 8 bases map to TRBD1. The CDR3 has 15 amino acids. Unmatched junction bases numbered 4, after V lost 2 bases and J lost 4 bases. Germline V CDR1 and CDR2: SGHTA, FQGTGA. The CDR3 DNA reads as TGTGCCAGCAGCTTATCGGACAGGGATTACAATGAGCAGTTCTTC. It is translated as CASSLSDRDYNEQFF.

This clonotype was found a few times. The V call is TRBV7-9, the J call TRBJ1-1, with D perhaps TRBD1 (6 bases). This CDR3 is built from 13 residues. Germline CDR1 reads SEHNR; CDR2 reads FQNEAQ (reference sequence). Trimming left V 11 bases short and J 7 bases short, with 20 bases between. CDR3 residues: CAGRTGGRDEAFF. The DNA of the CDR3 is TGTGCCGGACGAACGGGGGGGCGAGATGAAGCTTTCTTT.

This clonotype has only a few counts. The V call is TRBV20-1, the J call TRBJ1-5; possibly TRBD1 for D (5 bases). Germline CDR1 is DFQATT and CDR2 is SNEGSKA (reference sequence). The CDR3 consists of 15 residues. The V gene lost 0 bases and the J gene lost 5 bases, with 14 bases spanning the gap. The CDR3 region is CSAREGGSGYQPQHF. DNA of the CDR3: TGCAGTGCTAGAGAGGGGGGAAGTGGTTATCAGCCCCAGCATTTT.

This clonotype has a count of ten or more. The CDR3: CASSLVSSTGEQFF. The DNA for the CDR3 is TGTGCCAGCAGTTTGGTATCCTCAACCGGGGAGCAGTTCTTC. The chain uses TRBV27 and TRBJ2-1; D is uncertain. Germline V lookup: CDR1 MNHEY, CDR2 SMNVEV (reference sequence). This CDR3 is 14 amino acids long. V lost 3 bases, J lost 10 bases, and 16 bases lay in between.

The sample holds a few counts of this clonotype. V is TRBV2 and J is TRBJ1-2; no reliable D call. Germline CDR1 reads SNHLY; CDR2 reads FYNNEI. The CDR3 runs 11 residues. V lost 5 bases to trimming and J lost 5 bases, with 6 bases between them. The CDR3 DNA reads as TGTGCCAGCAGTCCCCGATATGGCTACACCTTC. Its translation is CASSPRYGYTF.

The V call is TRBV20-1, the J call TRBJ1-2; D is unresolved. Trimming stripped 2 bases from V and 0 bases from J, with 10 bases between. CDR1 is DFQATT and CDR2 is SNEGSKA in the germline V gene (reference sequence). CDR3 length: 14 amino acids. This CDR3 is CSARMVRANYGYTF. The DNA of the CDR3 is TGCAGTGCTAGAATGGTCAGAGCTAACTATGGCTACACCTTC.

This clonotype was detected many times. The chain links TRBV6-1 to TRBJ2-1, with TRBD2 matching over 10 bases. V gave up 6 bases and J gave up 6 bases; unmatched junction bases: 11. The CDR3 has 16 residues. The V gene's germline CDR1 is MNHNS and CDR2 SASEGT. The CDR3 spells CASRPRTSGSTNEQFF. In nucleotides, the CDR3 is TGTGCCAGCAGACCCAGGACTAGCGGAAGTACCAATGAGCAGTTCTTC.

This rearrangement joins TRBV30 to TRBJ2-5; unclear D gene. The CDR3 sequence is 12 residues long. Germline V lookup: CDR1 GTSNPN, CDR2 SVGIG (reference sequence). The V end was cut by 5 bases, the J end by 3 bases, with 10 bases between. CDR3 region: CAWHELEETQYF. CDR3 coding DNA: TGTGCCTGGCACGAGTTGGAAGAGACCCAGTACTTC.

Ten or more counts support this clonotype. The J gene is TRBJ1-3, the V gene TRBV9, with D hard to call. Germline CDR1 is SGDLS and CDR2 is YYNGEE. The CDR3 consists of 15 residues. V was clipped by 0 bases and J by 7 bases, with 14 bases between them. Here the CDR3 reads CASSVAVGSRNTIYF. In DNA form, the CDR3 reads TGTGCCAGCAGCGTAGCTGTCGGCAGCAGGAACACCATATATTTT.

Only a few counts were recorded for this clonotype. The chain recombines TRBV6-1 with TRBJ2-1; D assignment may be TRBD1 or TRBD2 (5 bases each). Germline-derived CDR1 and CDR2 are MNHNS and SASEGT. This CDR3 is 17 amino acids long. Trimming removed 5 bases from V and 8 bases from J, with 25 bases in between. DNA of the CDR3: TGTGCCAGCAGTCGTCGAGGGGACCCTCGGCTACTGGATGAGCAGTTCTTC. Its translation is CASSRRGDPRLLDEQFF.

V gene TRBV4-1 combines with J gene TRBJ2-1; D might be TRBD2 (5 bases). The germline V gene encodes CDR1 MGHRA and CDR2 YSYEKL. V lost 5 bases, J lost 7 bases, and 12 bases lay in between. The CDR3 has 13 residues. The CDR3 spells CASSGLALNEQFF. The DNA of the CDR3 is TGCGCCAGCAGCGGGCTAGCTTTAAATGAGCAGTTCTTC.

The rearrangement links TRBV7-2 to TRBJ2-7; TRBD2 aligns across 9 bases. From germline, CDR1 is SGHTA and CDR2 FQGNSA. This CDR3 contains 15 residues. V was clipped by 3 bases and J by 3 bases; unmatched bases: 6. This CDR3 reads CASSFRAGGNYEQYF. CDR3 nucleotides: TGTGCCAGCAGCTTCAGGGCGGGAGGGAACTACGAGCAGTACTTC.

This rearrangement joins TRBV7-2 to TRBJ1-2, with D uncertain. Trimming took 1 base from V and 6 from J, leaving 6 bases between them. Germline V gene lookup returns CDR1 SGHTA and CDR2 FQGNSA. The length of the CDR3 is 12 residues. CDR3 in DNA: TGTGCCAGCAGCTTAGGAGCTCATGGCTACACCTTC. This sequence encodes CASSLGAHGYTF.

This clonotype was picked up one time. This chain links TRBV6-8 with TRBJ1-1; D is unclear. The V and J ends lost 10 bases and 0 bases respectively, with 18 bases between them. Looked up from germline, CDR1 is MNHGY and CDR2 is SAAAGT. The length of the CDR3 is 15 residues. The CDR3 DNA follows: TGTGCCACCTGTAAAGAACCAGCCTTGAACACTGAAGCTTTCTTT. It yields the protein CATCKEPALNTEAFF.

A few counts support this clonotype. The CDR3 bases are TGTGCCAGCAGCTACCTTAGGGGGCAGGGGGCAAAAGCTTTCTTT. This gives the protein CASSYLRGQGAKAFF. The chain couples TRBV11-2 to TRBJ1-1, with TRBD1 matching over 8 bases. Trimming at V came to 4 bases and at J to 9 bases, leaving 13 bases not matched to a gene. CDR1 and CDR2 from the germline V gene are SGHAT and FQNNGV. CDR3 length equals 15 residues. Looking up the rest from reference TRBV11-2 and TRBJ1-1 gives the full variable domain: EAGVAQSPRYKIIEKRQSVAFWCNPISGHATLYWYQQILGQGPKLLIQFQNNGVVDDSQLPKDRFSAERLKGVDSTLKIQPAKLEDSAVYLCASSYLRGQGAKAFFGQGTRLTVV.

This clonotype has just a few counts. V gene TRBV12-3 or TRBV12-4 combines with J gene TRBJ2-2; 12 nucleotides line up with TRBD2. The CDR3 spans 16 residues. With 6 bases clipped from V and 6 bases from J, the junction kept 8 bases outside the gene matches. Written as DNA, the CDR3 is TGTGCCAGCAGCTCGAACCTAGCGGGAGGGCCCGGGGAGCTGTTTTTT. It is translated as CASSSNLAGGPGELFF.

This clonotype was detected many times. This chain joins TRBV6-1 and TRBJ2-1, with 9 positions matching TRBD1. Germline V gives CDR1 MNHNS, CDR2 SASEGT. The ends lost 6 bases at V and 2 bases at J; junction bases unmatched: 5. The CDR3 has 15 amino acids. The CDR3 sequence is CASRSTGGPYNEQFF. DNA for the CDR3: TGTGCCAGCAGGTCTACAGGGGGCCCCTACAATGAGCAGTTCTTC.

In its sample, this clonotype was seen a few times. The V gene is TRBV6-2 or TRBV6-3, the J gene TRBJ1-1; D might be TRBD1 (5 bases). Germline values: CDR1 MNHEY, CDR2 SVGEGT. Trimming removed 5 bases from V and 5 bases from J, with 21 bases in between. The CDR3 totals 16 residues. The CDR3 DNA follows: TGTGCCAGCAGTCCGGGGGTCGGCAGGCTTGGGACTGAAGCTTTCTTT. Its protein is CASSPGVGRLGTEAFF.